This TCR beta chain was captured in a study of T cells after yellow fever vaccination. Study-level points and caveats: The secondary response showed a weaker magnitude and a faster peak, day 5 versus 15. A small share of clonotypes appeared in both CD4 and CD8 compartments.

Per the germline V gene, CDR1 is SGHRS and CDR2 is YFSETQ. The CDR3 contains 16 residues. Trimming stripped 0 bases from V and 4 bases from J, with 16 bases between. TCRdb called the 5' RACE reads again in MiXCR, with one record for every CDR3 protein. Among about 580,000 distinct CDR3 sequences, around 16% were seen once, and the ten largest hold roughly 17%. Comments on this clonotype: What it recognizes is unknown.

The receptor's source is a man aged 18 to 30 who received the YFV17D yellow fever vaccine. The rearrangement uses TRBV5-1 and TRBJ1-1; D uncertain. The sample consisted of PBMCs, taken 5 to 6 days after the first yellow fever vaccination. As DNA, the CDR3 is TGCGCCAGCAGCTTGGTTCGGCCGCGAATAACCACTGAAGCTTTCTTT. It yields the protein CASSLVRPRITTEAFF.